This entry concerns a single TCR beta chain. The data originate from a study of blood T cell repertoires in COVID-19. Study-wide context: Spain, Italy and the United States supplied samples that represented acute and convalescent COVID-19.

The assay was immunoSEQ multiplex PCR, and TCRdb's table has in-frame clones only and misses some. The sample includes about 230,000 clones, about 85% of them seen just once. V was cut by 6 bases and J by 2 bases, with 16 bases left in between. Germline lookup yields CDR1 MDHEN and CDR2 SYDVKM. The CDR3 totals 16 residues. Living in about two dozen US areas, the participants were between roughly 18 and 89 years of age. Participant-given clinical history determined each cohort assignment. Recovered status in Cohort 3 required two negative PCRs, clearance, or symptom resolution. The J gene is TRBJ1-4, the V gene TRBV28; the D gene is possibly TRBD1 (5 bases). Sequencing was done on a sample of PBMCs or T cells enriched from blood (not recorded which). The sequence came from a man aged 25-40 years who had recovered from COVID-19. DNA of the CDR3: TGTGCCAGCAGATCGACAGCCACTCGCACTAATGAAAAACTGTTTTTT. Translated, it gives CASRSTATRTNEKLFF.